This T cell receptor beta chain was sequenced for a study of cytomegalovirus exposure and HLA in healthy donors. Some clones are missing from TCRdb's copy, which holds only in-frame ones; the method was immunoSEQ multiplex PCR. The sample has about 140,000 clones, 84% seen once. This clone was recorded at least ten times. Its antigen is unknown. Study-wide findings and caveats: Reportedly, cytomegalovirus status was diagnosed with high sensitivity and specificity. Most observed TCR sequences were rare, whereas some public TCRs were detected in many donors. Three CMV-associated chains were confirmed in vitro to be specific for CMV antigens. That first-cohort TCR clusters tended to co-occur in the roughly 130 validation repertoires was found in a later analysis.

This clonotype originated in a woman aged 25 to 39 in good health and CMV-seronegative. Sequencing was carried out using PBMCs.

CDR3 in DNA: TGTGCCAGCAGCCCCCGACAGGACGCACACTATGGCTACACCTTC. This sequence encodes CASSPRQDAHYGYTF. The rearrangement uses TRBV9 and TRBJ1-2; TRBD1 is a possible D gene (6 bases). V lost 4 bases and J lost 3, with 16 bases in between. The CDR3 covers 15 residues. Germline V CDR1 and CDR2: SGDLS, YYNGEE.